This T cell receptor (beta chain) was recorded in a study of OX40 agonist ivuxolimab in advanced cancers. Germline V gene data show CDR1 as LNHDA and CDR2 as SQIVND (reference sequence). The junction had 8 bases not matched to a gene; V was cut back by 6 bases and J by 2 bases. The CDR3 sequence is 16 residues long. Here immunoSEQ multiplex PCR was the method, and the copy in TCRdb shows in-frame clones only, minus some. The repertoire holds about 60,000 clones, with about 88% as singletons. This sequence joins TRBV19 and TRBJ2-7; TRBD2 agrees at 12 bases. The sample consisted of CD4+ or CD8+ T cells sorted from blood, taken in a trial of the OX40 agonist ivuxolimab. The receptor comes from an adult with an advanced solid tumor such as melanoma, head and neck, liver or kidney cancer. As DNA, the CDR3 is TGTGCCAGTAGCACCCTAGCGGGAGGGCCCCCCTACGAGCAGTACTTC. Residues: CASSTLAGGPPYEQYF.